The 13 T cell receptor beta chains reported below all come from one sample, sequenced in a study of cytomegalovirus exposure and HLA in healthy donors (dated by TCRdb to about 2017). Receptor libraries were prepared by the immunoSEQ multiplex PCR assay. TCRdb holds this immuneACCESS table with in-frame rearrangements only. Some clones are missing; in checked studies, unresolved V genes explain under half, and the rest has no known cause. The sample table records roughly 330,000 clones; about 90% of these occur just once. The ten top clones hold roughly 1.1% of the sample. The sample comprised PBMCs. These receptors all stem from a woman in her twenties or thirties in good health and CMV-seropositive.

The J gene is TRBJ2-2, the V gene TRBV13; tentatively, D is TRBD2 (5 bases). Germline V CDR1 and CDR2: PRHDT, FYEKMQ (reference sequence). This CDR3 spans 12 amino acids. The ends were cut back, 5 bases at V and 5 bases at J, with 6 bases in the middle. The CDR3 bases are TGTGCCAGCAGCCGGGGAACCGGGGAGCTGTTTTTT. Translating gives CASSRGTGELFF.

The J gene is TRBJ1-2, the V gene TRBV27; D not certain. Germline lookup yields CDR1 MNHEY and CDR2 SMNVEV (reference sequence). V was cut by 5 bases and J by 5 bases, with 6 bases left in between. The CDR3 runs 11 residues. This chain's CDR3 is CASSQGYGYTF. In DNA, the CDR3 is TGTGCCAGCAGTCAAGGATATGGCTACACCTTC.

This chain joins TRBV23-1 and TRBJ2-7; D unresolved. TRBV23-1 falls under the ORF class, with uncertain function. This CDR3 contains 15 residues. Between the trimmed V and J ends, which lost 1 base and 0 bases, there was a span of 10 bases. The CDR3 DNA is TGCGCCAGCAGTCAATTAGGCACGAGCTCCTACGAGCAGTACTTC. Protein product: CASSQLGTSSYEQYF.

In nucleotides, the CDR3 is TGTGCCAGCAGCGTAGAGGTAGGGGGCGGTGGCTACACCTTC. It translates to CASSVEVGGGGYTF. This rearrangement joins TRBV9 to TRBJ1-2; TRBD1 matches at 7 bases. Germline trimming cut 0 bases from V and 7 bases from J; bases unmatched to any gene: 6. Germline CDR1 reads SGDLS; CDR2 reads YYNGEE. This CDR3 is 14 amino acids long.

In DNA, the CDR3 is TGTGCCAGCAGTTTTACGGCAGCGCACTCATGGGCGTTCTTC. The encoded protein is CASSFTAAHSWAFF. This chain connects TRBV28 to TRBJ2-1, with no clear D. CDR1 MDHEN and CDR2 SYDVKM come from the germline V gene. Trimming removed 3 bases from V and 15 bases from J, with 21 bases in between. This CDR3 has 14 amino acids.

This clone was recorded once. J is TRBJ1-3 and V is TRBV2; tentative D call: TRBD1 (5 bases). Trimming took 6 bases from V and 2 from J, leaving 11 bases between them. The germline CDR1 and CDR2 sequences are SNHLY and FYNNEI. CDR3 length: 14 residues. The CDR3: CASSAGGTGNTIYF. CDR3 DNA sequence: TGTGCCAGCAGCGCCGGGGGGACTGGAAACACCATATATTTT.

The genes are TRBV5-1 and TRBJ1-2, with D maybe TRBD1 (5 bases). V was pared by 5 bases and J by 2 bases, with 16 bases between. CDR1 is SGHRS and CDR2 is YFSETQ in the germline V gene. The CDR3 consists of 15 residues. As DNA, the CDR3 is TGCGCCAGCAGTTCTCAGGGAATGTCGAACTATGGCTACACCTTC. This translates into CASSSQGMSNYGYTF.

J is TRBJ1-1 and V is TRBV4-1; TRBD1 might be the D (6 bases). This CDR3 comprises 15 residues. V lost 3 bases to trimming and J lost 3 bases, with 14 bases between them. Germline CDR1 and CDR2: MGHRA and YSYEKL. The chain's CDR3 is CASSHTWDTHTEAFF. Written as DNA, the CDR3 is TGCGCCAGCAGCCATACCTGGGACACACACACTGAAGCTTTCTTT.

The genes are TRBV7-3 and TRBJ1-3, with D uncertain. Germline CDR1 reads SGHTA; CDR2 reads FQGTGA. The ends were cut back, 5 bases at V and 0 bases at J, with 5 bases in the middle. The CDR3 has 13 amino acids. In nucleotides, the CDR3 is TGTGCCAGCAGCGCGACCTCTGGAAACACCATATATTTT. As protein: CASSATSGNTIYF. The whole variable domain, remainder taken from reference TRBV7-3 and TRBJ1-3, is GAGVSQTPSNKVTEKGKYVELRCDPISGHTALYWYRQSLGQGPEFLIYFQGTGAADDSGLPNDRFFAVRPEGSVSTLKIQRTERGDSAVYLCASSATSGNTIYFGEGSWLTVV.

V and J are TRBV27 and TRBJ2-7; no definite D call. The CDR3 contains 16 residues. Germline lookup yields CDR1 MNHEY and CDR2 SMNVEV (reference sequence). Trimming removed 3 bases from V and 2 bases from J, with 17 bases in between. The CDR3: CASSLRSRVYPYEQYF. CDR3 bases: TGTGCCAGCAGTTTGAGAAGTCGGGTTTACCCCTACGAGCAGTACTTC.

The rearrangement links TRBV6-5 to TRBJ2-2; D possibly corresponds to TRBD1 (6 bases). The CDR3 is 14 residues long. Germline CDR1 and CDR2: MNHEY and SVGAGI. V lost 7 bases to trimming and J lost 4 bases, with 13 bases between them. The CDR3 reads CASNKQGGTGELFF. For the CDR3, the DNA is TGTGCCAGCAACAAACAGGGTGGCACCGGGGAGCTGTTTTTT.

This chain connects TRBV15 to TRBJ1-5; unclear D gene. CDR1 and CDR2 (germline): LNHNV, YYDKDF (reference sequence). This CDR3 spans 14 amino acids. V lost 0 bases and J lost 5, with 8 bases in between. The CDR3 loop is CATSRDRRDQPQHF. CDR3 bases: TGTGCCACCAGCAGAGATAGGCGGGATCAGCCCCAGCATTTT.

The J gene is TRBJ1-2, the V gene TRBV28, with D perhaps matching TRBD1 (6 bases). In germline, CDR1 is MDHEN, CDR2 SYDVKM. The CDR3 sequence is 18 residues long. The germline V and J ends were trimmed by 6 bases and 4 bases, with 27 bases remaining between them. The CDR3 DNA follows: TGTGCCAGCAGCCCGGGGGCTCGCGTAGGGCCTCTGAGCTATGGCTACACCTTC. Its protein is CASSPGARVGPLSYGYTF.